This T cell receptor beta chain was sequenced in a study of vaccination and CD4 T cells after COVID-19. The treatment was: roughly 10-day PBMC culture with coronavirus spike peptide pools or control peptides (ViraFEST assay). Germline V gives CDR1 MNHNS, CDR2 SASEGT. The ends were cut back, 7 bases at V and 10 bases at J, with 25 bases in the middle. The CDR3 consists of 15 residues. As for this clonotype: Its specificity is not known.

An Oncomine TCR Beta short-read assay was used to sequence the DNA from cultured CD4+ T cells. MiXCR, run by TCRdb on the PCR reads, gives a single entry per CDR3 protein. This sample has roughly 20,000 distinct CDR3 sequences; more than 50% occur once, and the top ten carry 10% to 13%. The rearrangement joins TRBV6-1 to TRBJ1-1; D remains unclear. The receptor comes from a human donor who had recovered from COVID-19. Sequencing input: CD4+ T cells from blood, cultured in vitro. The CDR3, as DNA: TGTGCCAGCACCGCCGCGGGCGGGAGGGATCTAGGAGCTTTCTTT. Protein sequence: CASTAAGGRDLGAFF.